A selection of T cell receptor beta chains follows, all from one sample in a study of cytomegalovirus exposure and HLA in healthy donors. Using immunoSEQ multiplex PCR, the repertoire was profiled, and TCRdb retains in-frame clones only, with some absent. The sample includes 150,000 to 200,000 clones, around 77% seen only once; the top ten take under 2.5%. Sequenced sample: PBMCs. The receptors come from a man in his 60s in good health and CMV-seronegative. Each CDR3 is given with its conserved first and last residue. D genes are given only for firm matches. Some rows mark clone size as missing; the rest say once, few, many or name a class of expanded clone.

v_gene	d_gene	abundance	j_gene	CDR3aa	CDR3nt
TRBV27	-	few	TRBJ1-6	CASSLEFRDWYNSPLHF	TGTGCCAGCAGTTTGGAATTCCGGGACTGGTATAATTCACCCCTCCACTTT
TRBV19	-	-	TRBJ1-1	CASSIGGAGAFF	TGTGCCAGTAGTATCGGAGGGGCGGGGGCTTTCTTT
TRBV7-7	-	few	TRBJ1-1	CASSFSFWRADMNTEAFF	TGTGCTAGCAGCTTTAGCTTTTGGAGGGCGGACATGAACACTGAAGCTTTCTTT
TRBV6-6	-	-	TRBJ1-6	CASSYSTNSPLHF	TGTGCCAGCAGTTACTCGACAAATTCACCCCTCCACTTT
TRBV6-5	TRBD2	few	TRBJ2-5	CASSYYTSGSRETQYF	TGTGCCAGCAGTTACTATACTAGCGGGAGCCGAGAGACCCAGTACTTC
TRBV7-8	-	-	TRBJ2-1	CASSLAVQDYNEQFF	TGTGCCAGCAGCTTAGCGGTGCAGGATTACAATGAGCAGTTCTTC
TRBV19	-	-	TRBJ2-2	CASSIRGTGSGELFF	TGTGCCAGTAGTATAAGGGGTACAGGGTCCGGGGAGCTGTTTTTT
TRBV6-4	TRBD1	few	TRBJ2-2	CASSDVGTGANTGELFF	TGTGCCAGCAGTGACGTTGGGACAGGGGCTAACACCGGGGAGCTGTTTTTT
TRBV5-4	-	-	TRBJ2-7	CASSPTRGIHEQYF	TGTGCCAGCAGCCCGACCCGGGGTATCCACGAGCAGTACTTC
TRBV5-4	TRBD2	-	TRBJ2-1	CASRPSGGSYNEQFF	TGTGCCAGCAGACCGAGCGGGGGGTCCTACAATGAGCAGTTCTTC
TRBV7-9	-	few	TRBJ2-5	CASSRGGIQETQYF	TGTGCCAGCAGTAGGGGGGGGATCCAAGAGACCCAGTACTTC
TRBV5-1	TRBD1	-	TRBJ1-2	CASSPVGGDYGYTF	TGCGCCAGCAGTCCCGTAGGGGGCGACTATGGCTACACCTTC
TRBV7-2	-	once	TRBJ1-1	CASSRGRTEAFF	TGTGCCAGCAGCAGGGGTCGGACTGAAGCTTTCTTT
TRBV5-1	TRBD2	-	TRBJ2-3	CASSSGTTTDTQYF	TGCGCCAGCAGCTCCGGGACTACCACAGATACGCAGTATTTT
TRBV7-6	-	-	TRBJ1-1	CASSSPMSDRNTEAFF	TGTGCCAGCAGCTCCCCAATGTCAGACAGGAACACTGAAGCTTTCTTT
TRBV7-3	-	-	TRBJ2-1	CASSLGANNEQFF	TGTGCCAGCAGCTTAGGGGCCAACAATGAGCAGTTCTTC
TRBV29-1	-	-	TRBJ1-2	CSVTSGEYGYTF	TGCAGCGTTACCTCGGGGGAATATGGCTACACCTTC
TRBV29-1	TRBD2	few	TRBJ2-7	CSITGTSGSPPHEQYF	TGCAGCATCACCGGGACTAGCGGTTCGCCCCCCCACGAGCAGTACTTC
TRBV28	-	-	TRBJ2-6	CASSLWGPGGITGANVLTF	TGTGCCAGCAGTTTATGGGGCCCAGGGGGGATAACTGGGGCCAACGTCCTGACTTTC
TRBV7-2	-	-	TRBJ2-3	CASSLASVGGASTDTQYF	TGTGCCAGCAGCTTAGCTTCCGTAGGGGGAGCTAGCACAGATACGCAGTATTTT
TRBV30	-	-	TRBJ2-3	CAWSETGWGTDTQYF	TGTGCCTGGAGTGAGACAGGTTGGGGCACAGATACGCAGTATTTT
TRBV10-3	TRBD1	-	TRBJ2-7	CAISESRGLEEQYF	TGTGCCATCAGTGAGTCCAGGGGGCTTGAAGAGCAGTACTTC
TRBV10-3	TRBD1	-	TRBJ1-6	CAISGTGPQWPLHF	TGTGCCATCAGTGGGACAGGACCCCAATGGCCCCTCCACTTT
TRBV6-1	-	-	TRBJ2-2	CASSGAVGRTGELFF	TGTGCCAGCAGTGGTGCTGTTGGGAGGACCGGGGAGCTGTTTTTT
TRBV6-1	-	-	TRBJ2-5	CASSGGSQETQYF	TGTGCCAGCAGTGGTGGTAGCCAAGAGACCCAGTACTTC
TRBV20-1	-	-	TRBJ2-1	CSAERSNEQFF	TGCAGTGCTGAACGGTCTAATGAGCAGTTCTTC
TRBV5-1	TRBD1	-	TRBJ1-1	CASSLLGQGNTEAFF	TGCGCCAGCAGCTTGTTGGGACAGGGGAACACTGAAGCTTTCTTT
TRBV9	TRBD1	once	TRBJ1-4	CASSVEGQGALGTNEKLFF	TGTGCCAGCAGCGTAGAGGGACAGGGGGCGTTGGGGACTAATGAAAAACTGTTTTTT
TRBV5-5	TRBD1	-	TRBJ1-4	CASSHGQGVSNEKLFF	TGTGCCAGCAGCCATGGACAGGGAGTATCTAATGAAAAACTGTTTTTT
TRBV16	-	-	TRBJ1-1	CASSQTGSNTEAFF	TGTGCCAGCAGCCAAACAGGTTCGAACACTGAAGCTTTCTTT
TRBV4-1	-	-	TRBJ1-1	CASSQLALLRGLNTEAFF	TGCGCCAGCAGCCAACTAGCCCTTCTCAGGGGCCTGAACACTGAAGCTTTCTTT
TRBV18	TRBD2	-	TRBJ2-7	CASSGTSGSYEQYF	TGTGCCAGCTCCGGGACTAGCGGGTCATACGAGCAGTACTTC
TRBV30	-	-	TRBJ2-3	CARGGGSDTQYF	TGTGCCAGGGGGGGAGGGTCAGATACGCAGTATTTT
TRBV7-6	-	-	TRBJ1-4	CASSLTANEKLFF	TGTGCCAGCAGCCTGACAGCAAATGAAAAACTGTTTTTT
TRBV5-1	-	few	TRBJ1-5	CASSLDRNQPQHF	TGCGCCAGCAGCTTGGACAGAAATCAGCCCCAGCATTTT
TRBV30	-	few	TRBJ2-5	CAWSVLATQSHF	TGTGCCTGGAGTGTACTAGCCACCCAATCTCACTTC
TRBV5-1	TRBD2	-	TRBJ2-2	CASSSGGASTGELFF	TGCGCCAGCAGCTCCGGGGGGGCCTCCACCGGGGAGCTGTTTTTT
TRBV6-6	TRBD2	-	TRBJ2-7	CASSPSGGLPYEQYF	TGTGCCAGCAGCCCTAGCGGGGGGCTTCCCTACGAGCAGTACTTC
TRBV10-1	-	-	TRBJ1-3	CASSESGAGNTIYF	TGCGCCAGCAGTGAGAGCGGGGCTGGAAACACCATATATTTT
TRBV5-4	TRBD2	-	TRBJ2-1	CASSLVGRGGNEQFF	TGTGCCAGCAGCTTGGTGGGGAGGGGAGGCAATGAGCAGTTCTTC
TRBV30	TRBD2	-	TRBJ2-7	CAWSSRDSGSCEQYF	TGTGCCTGGAGTTCCCGGGATAGCGGGAGTTGCGAGCAGTACTTC
TRBV5-4	-	-	TRBJ2-7	CASSLANGGTGEQYF	TGTGCCAGCAGCTTGGCCAACGGTGGAACGGGAGAGCAGTACTTC
TRBV9	-	-	TRBJ2-1	CASSQPGLNEQFF	TGTGCCAGCAGCCAACCGGGGTTGAATGAGCAGTTCTTC
TRBV5-5	-	-	TRBJ1-1	CASSTATGALNTEAFF	TGTGCCAGCAGCACTGCGACAGGCGCACTGAACACTGAAGCTTTCTTT
TRBV18	-	-	TRBJ1-5	CASSPEVSGDGSNQPQHF	TGTGCCAGCTCACCTGAAGTGTCAGGGGACGGCAGCAATCAGCCCCAGCATTTT
TRBV7-2	-	-	TRBJ1-1	CASSLVTGNTEAFF	TGTGCCAGCAGCTTAGTCACGGGGAACACTGAAGCTTTCTTT